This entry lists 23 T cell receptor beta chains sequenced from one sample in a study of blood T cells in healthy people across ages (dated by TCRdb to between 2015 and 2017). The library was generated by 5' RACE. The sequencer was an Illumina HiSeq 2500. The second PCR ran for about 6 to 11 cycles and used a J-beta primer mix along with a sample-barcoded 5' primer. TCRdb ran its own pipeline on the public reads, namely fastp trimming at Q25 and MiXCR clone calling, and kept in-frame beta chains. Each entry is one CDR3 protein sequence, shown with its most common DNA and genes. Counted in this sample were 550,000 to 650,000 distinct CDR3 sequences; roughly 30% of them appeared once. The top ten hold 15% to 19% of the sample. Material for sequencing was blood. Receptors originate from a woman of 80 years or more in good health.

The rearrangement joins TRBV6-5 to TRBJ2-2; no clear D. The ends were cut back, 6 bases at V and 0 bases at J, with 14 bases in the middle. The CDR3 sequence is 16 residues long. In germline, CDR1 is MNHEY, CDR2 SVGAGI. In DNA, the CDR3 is TGTGCCAGCAGCCCCTCCTTGCCTGCGAACACCGGGGAGCTGTTTTTT. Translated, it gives CASSPSLPANTGELFF.

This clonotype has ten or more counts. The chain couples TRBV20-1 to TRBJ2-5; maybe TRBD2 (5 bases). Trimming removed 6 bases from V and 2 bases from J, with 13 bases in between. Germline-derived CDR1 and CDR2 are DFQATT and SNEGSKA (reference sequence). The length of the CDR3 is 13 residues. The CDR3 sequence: CSAARTGQETQYF. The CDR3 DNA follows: TGCAGTGCCGCGCGGACGGGACAAGAGACCCAGTACTTC.

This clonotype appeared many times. The chain's CDR3 is CASSRGGQGSDTQYF. CDR3 bases: TGTGCCAGCAGCCGGGGGGGACAGGGGTCAGATACGCAGTATTTT. This chain joins TRBV5-6 and TRBJ2-3; 10 nucleotides match TRBD1. The CDR3 totals 15 residues. Germline-derived CDR1 and CDR2 are SGHDT and YYEEEE. Trimming took 4 bases from V and 4 from J; bases not matched to a gene: 6. Full variable domain (remainder filled in from reference TRBV5-6 and TRBJ2-3): DAGVTQSPTHLIKTRGQQVTLRCSPKSGHDTVSWYQQALGQGPQFIFQYYEEEERQRGNFPDRFSGHQFPNYSSELNVNALLLGDSALYLCASSRGGQGSDTQYFGPGTRLTVL.

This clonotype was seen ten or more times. CDR3 residues: CASSQVGEQSETQYF. The CDR3 coding sequence is TGCGCCAGCAGCCAAGTGGGAGAGCAATCAGAGACCCAGTACTTC. V gene TRBV4-3 combines with J gene TRBJ2-5; TRBD2 is a possible D gene (5 bases). Germline lookup yields CDR1 LGHNA and CDR2 YSLEER. This CDR3 has 15 amino acids. V lost 1 base and J 4 bases, leaving 13 bases between the germline ends.

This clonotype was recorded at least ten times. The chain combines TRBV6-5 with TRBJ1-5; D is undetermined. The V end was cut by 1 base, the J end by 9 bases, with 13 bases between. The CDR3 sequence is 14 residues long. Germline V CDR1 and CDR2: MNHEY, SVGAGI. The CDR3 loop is CASSYLAPDRPQHF. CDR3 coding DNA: TGTGCCAGCAGTTACTTGGCTCCCGATCGGCCCCAGCATTTT.

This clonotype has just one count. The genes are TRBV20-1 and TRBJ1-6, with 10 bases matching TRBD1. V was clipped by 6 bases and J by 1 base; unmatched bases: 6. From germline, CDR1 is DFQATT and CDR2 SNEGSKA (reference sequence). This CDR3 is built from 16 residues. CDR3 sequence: CSATRTGGSYNSPLHF. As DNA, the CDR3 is TGCAGTGCCACTAGGACAGGGGGATCCTATAATTCACCCCTCCACTTT.

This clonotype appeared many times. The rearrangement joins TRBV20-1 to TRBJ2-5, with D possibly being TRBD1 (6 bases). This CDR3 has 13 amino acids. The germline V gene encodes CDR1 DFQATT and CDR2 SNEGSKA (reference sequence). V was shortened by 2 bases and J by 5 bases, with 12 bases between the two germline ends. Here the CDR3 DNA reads TGCAGTGCTAGACCTGACAGGCGGGAGACCCAGTACTTC. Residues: CSARPDRRETQYF.

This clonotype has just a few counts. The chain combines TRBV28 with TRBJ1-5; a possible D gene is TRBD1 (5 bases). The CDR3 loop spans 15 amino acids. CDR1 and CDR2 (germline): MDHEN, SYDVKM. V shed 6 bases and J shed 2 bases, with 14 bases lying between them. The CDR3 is CASRSQGGGNQPQHF. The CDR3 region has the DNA TGTGCCAGCAGGAGTCAGGGCGGCGGCAATCAGCCCCAGCATTTT.

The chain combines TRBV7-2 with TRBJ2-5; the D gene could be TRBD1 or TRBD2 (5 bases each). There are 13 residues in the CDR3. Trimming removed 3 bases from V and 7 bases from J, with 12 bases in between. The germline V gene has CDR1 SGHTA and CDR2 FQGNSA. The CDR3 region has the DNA TGTGCCAGCAGCTTGGGACGGGCGGGGACCCAGTACTTC. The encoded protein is CASSLGRAGTQYF.

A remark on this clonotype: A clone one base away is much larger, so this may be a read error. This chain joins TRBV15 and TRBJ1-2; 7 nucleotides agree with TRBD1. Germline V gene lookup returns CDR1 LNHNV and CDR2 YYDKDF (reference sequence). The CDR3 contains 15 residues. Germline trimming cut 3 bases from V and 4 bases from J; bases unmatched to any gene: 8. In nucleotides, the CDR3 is TGTGCCACCAGCAGTCTCACGGACAGGATCTATGGCTACACCTTC. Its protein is CATSSLTDRIYGYTF.

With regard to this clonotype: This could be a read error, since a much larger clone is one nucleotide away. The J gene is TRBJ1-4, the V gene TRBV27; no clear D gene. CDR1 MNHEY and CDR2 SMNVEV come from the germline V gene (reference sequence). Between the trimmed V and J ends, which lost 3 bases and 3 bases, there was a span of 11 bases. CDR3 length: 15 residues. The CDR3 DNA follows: TGTGCCAGCAGTTTCCGAAGCAGGTCTAATGAAAAACTGTTTTTT. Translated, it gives CASSFRSRSNEKLFF.

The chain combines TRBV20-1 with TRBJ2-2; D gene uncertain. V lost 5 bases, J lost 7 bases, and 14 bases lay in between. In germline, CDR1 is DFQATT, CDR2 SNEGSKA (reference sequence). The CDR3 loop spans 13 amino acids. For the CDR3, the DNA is TGCAGTGCTCGACCCGGGTCTAACGGGGAGCTGTTTTTT. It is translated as CSARPGSNGELFF.

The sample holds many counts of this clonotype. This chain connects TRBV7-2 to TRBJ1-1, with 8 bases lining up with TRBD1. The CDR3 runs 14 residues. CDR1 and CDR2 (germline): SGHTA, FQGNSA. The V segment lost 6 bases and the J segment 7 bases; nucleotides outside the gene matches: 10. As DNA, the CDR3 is TGTGCCAGCAGTTTCGGACAGGGAACGATTGAAGCTTTCTTT. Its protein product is CASSFGQGTIEAFF.

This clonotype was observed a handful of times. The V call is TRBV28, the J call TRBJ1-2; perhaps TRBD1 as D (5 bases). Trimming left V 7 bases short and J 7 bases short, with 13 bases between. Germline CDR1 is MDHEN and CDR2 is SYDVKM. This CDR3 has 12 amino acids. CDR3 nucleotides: TGTGCCAGCACCGGGACGGGAGCTGGCTACACCTTC. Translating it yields CASTGTGAGYTF.

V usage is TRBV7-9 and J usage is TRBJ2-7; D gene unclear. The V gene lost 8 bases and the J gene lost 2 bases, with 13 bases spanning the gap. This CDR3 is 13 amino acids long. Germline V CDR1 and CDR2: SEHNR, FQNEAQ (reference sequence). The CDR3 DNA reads TGTGCCAGCCTCCTTACTGGCACCTACGAGCAGTACTTC. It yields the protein CASLLTGTYEQYF.

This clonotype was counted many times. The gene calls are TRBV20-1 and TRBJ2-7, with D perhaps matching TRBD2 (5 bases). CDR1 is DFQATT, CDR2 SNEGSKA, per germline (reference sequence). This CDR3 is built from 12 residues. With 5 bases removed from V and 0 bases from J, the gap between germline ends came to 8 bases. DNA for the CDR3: TGCAGTGCTGGGAGCTACTCCTACGAGCAGTACTTC. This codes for CSAGSYSYEQYF.

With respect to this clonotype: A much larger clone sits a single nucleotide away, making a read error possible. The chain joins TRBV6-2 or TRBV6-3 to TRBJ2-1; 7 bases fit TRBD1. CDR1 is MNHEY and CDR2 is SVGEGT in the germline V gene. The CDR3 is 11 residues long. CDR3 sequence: CAGSNRGGQFF. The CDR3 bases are TGTGCCGGCAGTAACAGGGGTGGGCAGTTCTTC.

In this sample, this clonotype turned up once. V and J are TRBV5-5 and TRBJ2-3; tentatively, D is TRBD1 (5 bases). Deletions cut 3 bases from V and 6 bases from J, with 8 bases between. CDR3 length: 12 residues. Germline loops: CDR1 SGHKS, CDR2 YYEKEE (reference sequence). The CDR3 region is CASSSKGDTQYF. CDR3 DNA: TGTGCCAGCAGCTCGAAGGGGGATACGCAGTATTTT.

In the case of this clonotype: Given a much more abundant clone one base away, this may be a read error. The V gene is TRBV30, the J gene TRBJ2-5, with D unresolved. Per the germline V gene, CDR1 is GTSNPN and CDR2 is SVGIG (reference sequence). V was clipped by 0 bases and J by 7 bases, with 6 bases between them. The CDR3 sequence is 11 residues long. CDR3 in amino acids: CAWSVSGTQYF. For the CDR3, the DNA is TGTGCCTGGAGTGTAAGTGGGACCCAGTACTTC.

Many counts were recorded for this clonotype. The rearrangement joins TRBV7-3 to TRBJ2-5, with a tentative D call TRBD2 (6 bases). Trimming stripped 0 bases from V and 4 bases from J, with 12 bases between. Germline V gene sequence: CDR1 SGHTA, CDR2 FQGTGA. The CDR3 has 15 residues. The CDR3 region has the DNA TGTGCCAGCAGCTTAACCGGAGGGCTAGGAGAGACCCAGTACTTC. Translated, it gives CASSLTGGLGETQYF.

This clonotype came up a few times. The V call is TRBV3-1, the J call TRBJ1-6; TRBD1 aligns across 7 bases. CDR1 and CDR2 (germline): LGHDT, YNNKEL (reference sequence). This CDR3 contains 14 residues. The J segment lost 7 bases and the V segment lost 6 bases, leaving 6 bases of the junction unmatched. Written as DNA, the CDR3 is TGTGCCAGCAGGTCCAACAGGGGAAATTCACCCCTCCACTTT. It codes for CASRSNRGNSPLHF.

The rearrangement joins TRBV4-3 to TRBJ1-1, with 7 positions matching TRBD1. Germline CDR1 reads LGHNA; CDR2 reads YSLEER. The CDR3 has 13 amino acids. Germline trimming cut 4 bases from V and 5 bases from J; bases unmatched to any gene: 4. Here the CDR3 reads CASSRTTGTEAFF. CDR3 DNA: TGCGCCAGCAGCCGGACGACAGGGACTGAAGCTTTCTTT.

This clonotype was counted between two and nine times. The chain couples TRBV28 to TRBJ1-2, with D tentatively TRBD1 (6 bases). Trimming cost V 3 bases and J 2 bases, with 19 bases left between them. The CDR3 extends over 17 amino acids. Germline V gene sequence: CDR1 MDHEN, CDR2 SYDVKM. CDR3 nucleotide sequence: TGTGCCAGCAGTTTTCTCCAGGGGATACAACTAAACTATGGCTACACCTTC. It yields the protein CASSFLQGIQLNYGYTF.